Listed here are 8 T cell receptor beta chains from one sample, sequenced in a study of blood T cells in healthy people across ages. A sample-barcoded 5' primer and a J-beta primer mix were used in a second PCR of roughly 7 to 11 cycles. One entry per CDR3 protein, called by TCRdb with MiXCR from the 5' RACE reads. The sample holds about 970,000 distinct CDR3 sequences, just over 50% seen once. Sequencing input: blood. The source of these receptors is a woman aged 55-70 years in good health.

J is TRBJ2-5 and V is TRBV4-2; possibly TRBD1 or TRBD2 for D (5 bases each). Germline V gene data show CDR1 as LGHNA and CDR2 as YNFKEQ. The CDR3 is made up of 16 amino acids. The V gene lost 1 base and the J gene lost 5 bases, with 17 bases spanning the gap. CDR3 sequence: CASSQVLGAGRETQYF. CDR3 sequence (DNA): TGTGCCAGCAGCCAAGTACTAGGGGCAGGGCGGGAGACCCAGTACTTC.

The CDR3 nucleotides are TGTGCCAGCAGCGTAGGGGCGGGCTCCTACAATGAGCAGTTCTTC. This translates into CASSVGAGSYNEQFF. The V and J genes are TRBV9 and TRBJ2-1; D perhaps matches TRBD2 (5 bases). The CDR3 loop spans 15 amino acids. The V and J ends lost 0 bases and 0 bases respectively, with 7 bases between them. Germline V CDR1 and CDR2: SGDLS, YYNGEE.

The CDR3 here is CASSLTDLGHNEQFF. The DNA for the CDR3 is TGTGCCAGCAGCCTGACGGACCTCGGCCACAATGAGCAGTTCTTC. The J gene is TRBJ2-1, the V gene TRBV6-4; no firm D call. This CDR3 is built from 15 residues. In germline, CDR1 is MRHNA, CDR2 SNTAGT. V shed 6 bases and J shed 5 bases, with 17 bases lying between them.

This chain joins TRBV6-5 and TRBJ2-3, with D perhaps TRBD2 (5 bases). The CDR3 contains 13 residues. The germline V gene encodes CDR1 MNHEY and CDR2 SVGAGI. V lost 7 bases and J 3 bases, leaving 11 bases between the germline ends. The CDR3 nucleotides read TGTGCCAGCACCGCTCCGGGGACAGATACGCAGTATTTT. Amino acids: CASTAPGTDTQYF.

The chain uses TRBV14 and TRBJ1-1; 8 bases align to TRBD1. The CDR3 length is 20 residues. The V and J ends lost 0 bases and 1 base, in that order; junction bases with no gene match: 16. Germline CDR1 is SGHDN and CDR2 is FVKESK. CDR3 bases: TGTGCCAGCAGCCAAGAAGGGGGCTACCGTGGACAGGGAAAGAACACTGAAGCTTTCTTT. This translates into CASSQEGGYRGQGKNTEAFF.

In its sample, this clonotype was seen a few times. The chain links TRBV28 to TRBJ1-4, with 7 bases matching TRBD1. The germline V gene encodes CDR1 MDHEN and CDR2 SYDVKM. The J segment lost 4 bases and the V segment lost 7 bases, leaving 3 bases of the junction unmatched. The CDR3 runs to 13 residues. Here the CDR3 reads CASTTGNNEKLFF. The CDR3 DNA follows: TGTGCCAGCACGACAGGGAATAATGAAAAACTGTTTTTT.

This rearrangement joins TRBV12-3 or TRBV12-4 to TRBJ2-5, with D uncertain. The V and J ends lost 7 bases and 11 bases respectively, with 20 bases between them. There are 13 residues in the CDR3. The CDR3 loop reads CASNTEFDNEQYF. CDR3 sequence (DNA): TGTGCCAGCAACACGGAATTCGACAATGAGCAGTACTTC.

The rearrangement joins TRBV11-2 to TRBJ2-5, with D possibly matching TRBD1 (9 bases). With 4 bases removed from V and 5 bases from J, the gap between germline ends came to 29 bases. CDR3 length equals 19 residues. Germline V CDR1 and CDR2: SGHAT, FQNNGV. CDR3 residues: CASSSLPRGGTGSMETQYF. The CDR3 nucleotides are TGTGCCAGCAGCTCGCTACCTCGGGGGGGGACAGGGAGTATGGAGACCCAGTACTTC.